The 9 T cell receptor beta chains given below trace back to one sample, sequenced in a study of shared clonotypes between healthy human individuals. Profiled with immunoSEQ multiplex PCR; TCRdb holds only in-frame clones, not every one. The repertoire holds roughly 1,100,000 clones, with under 80% as singletons. The sample consisted of memory CD4+ T cells sorted from blood. The subset was: CD45RA-negative fraction. Receptors were obtained from a man between 18 and 35 years old in good health.

The rearrangement joins TRBV5-1 to TRBJ2-2; no clear D. CDR3 length: 15 residues. The germline gives CDR1 SGHRS, CDR2 YFSETQ. Trimming pared 2 bases from V and 5 bases from J, leaving 13 bases between. The CDR3 sequence is CASSLNLFGTGELFF. CDR3 in DNA: TGCGCCAGCAGCTTAAACCTGTTTGGGACCGGGGAGCTGTTTTTT.

The sample holds a few counts of this clone. This sequence joins TRBV30 and TRBJ2-3; 13 bases match TRBD2. There are 15 residues in the CDR3. Germline CDR1 and CDR2: GTSNPN and SVGIG (reference sequence). After removal of 1 base from V and 14 bases from J, the junction contained 12 bases not matched to a gene. CDR3 nucleotides: TGTGCCTGGAGTGATACCACGGGACTAGCGGGGACCACGTATTTT. Translated: CAWSDTTGLAGTTYF.

Worth noting for this clone: Other DNA sequences from this sample encode an identical CDR3 as well. The gene calls are TRBV5-1 and TRBJ1-2, with a weak D call TRBD1 (5 bases). This CDR3 has 12 residues. Trimming took off 2 bases at V and 4 bases at J, with 6 bases between the two ends. Germline V gene lookup returns CDR1 SGHRS and CDR2 YFSETQ. CDR3 nucleotide sequence: TGCGCCAGCAGCTTAGACAGCTATGGCTACACCTTC. Its protein product is CASSLDSYGYTF.

This rearrangement joins TRBV6-1 to TRBJ2-1, with 13 bases aligning to TRBD2. The CDR3 has 19 amino acids. CDR1 is MNHNS, CDR2 SASEGT, per germline. Trimming at V came to 1 base and at J to 2 bases, leaving 8 bases not matched to a gene. CDR3 sequence reads: CASSEGATSGRVPYNEQFF. Here the CDR3 DNA reads TGTGCCAGCAGTGAAGGGGCCACTAGCGGGAGGGTCCCCTACAATGAGCAGTTCTTC.

There are a few counts of this clone. The rearrangement joins TRBV9 to TRBJ2-1; tentative D call: TRBD2 (6 bases). The ends were cut back, 4 bases at V and 6 bases at J, with 20 bases in the middle. The germline V gene encodes CDR1 SGDLS and CDR2 YYNGEE. The CDR3 consists of 16 residues. The CDR3 spells CASSQTRTGLPNEQFF. CDR3 sequence (DNA): TGTGCCAGCAGCCAAACGCGGACGGGACTGCCCAATGAGCAGTTCTTC.

The genes are TRBV11-1 and TRBJ2-7, with 9 bases aligning to TRBD2. CDR1 and CDR2 from the germline V gene are SGHAT and FQDESV (reference sequence). The CDR3 consists of 18 residues. Trimming removed 5 bases from V and 2 bases from J; junction bases left unmatched: 16. The CDR3 region has the DNA TGTGCCAGCAGCCCGCACCTCGAGCGGGAGGCGGTAACCTACGAGCAGTACTTC. This translates into CASSPHLEREAVTYEQYF.

This sequence joins TRBV12-5 and TRBJ2-5, with D perhaps TRBD2 (6 bases). The DNA end lines up better with TRBJ2-7; the J call may be wrong. The germline gives CDR1 LGHNT, CDR2 FRNRAP. The length of the CDR3 is 12 residues. CDR3 amino acids: CASGGGAYEQYF. The CDR3 region has the DNA TGTGCTAGTGGCGGCGGGGCCTACGAGCAGTACTTC.

This rearrangement joins TRBV27 to TRBJ1-4; D remains unclear. The germline V and J ends were trimmed by 4 bases and 10 bases, with 22 bases remaining between them. Germline CDR1 reads MNHEY; CDR2 reads SMNVEV (reference sequence). This CDR3 comprises 16 residues. The CDR3 loop is CASSSGPFKQQGKLFF. Written as DNA, the CDR3 is TGTGCCAGCAGTTCAGGCCCCTTCAAGCAACAAGGAAAACTGTTTTTT.

In DNA, the CDR3 is TGTGCCAGCAGCTTTGGAGGAACTAGCGGGTTCTACGAGCAGTACTTC. Translating gives CASSFGGTSGFYEQYF. The genes are TRBV7-8 and TRBJ2-7; 9 bases match TRBD2. Trimming at V came to 3 bases and at J to 3 bases, leaving 9 bases not matched to a gene. Per germline, CDR1 SGHVS and CDR2 FQNEAQ. This CDR3 is built from 16 residues.